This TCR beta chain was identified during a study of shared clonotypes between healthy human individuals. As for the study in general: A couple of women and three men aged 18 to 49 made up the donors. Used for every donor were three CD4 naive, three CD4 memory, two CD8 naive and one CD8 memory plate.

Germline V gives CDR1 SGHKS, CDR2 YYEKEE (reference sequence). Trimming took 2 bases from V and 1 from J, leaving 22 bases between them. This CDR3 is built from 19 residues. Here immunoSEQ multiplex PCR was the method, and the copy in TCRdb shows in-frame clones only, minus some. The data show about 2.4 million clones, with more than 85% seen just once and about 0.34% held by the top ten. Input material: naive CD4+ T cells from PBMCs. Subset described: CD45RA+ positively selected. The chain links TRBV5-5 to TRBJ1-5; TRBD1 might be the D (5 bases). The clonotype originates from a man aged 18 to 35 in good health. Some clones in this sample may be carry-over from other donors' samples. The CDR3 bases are TGTGCCAGCAGCTTTTGGGTGGAAAGGGGAACCGGGAGCAATCAGCCCCAGCATTTT. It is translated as CASSFWVERGTGSNQPQHF.